One TCR beta chain is described in this entry. Its antigen is unknown. Patients with ophthalmopathy all had a Clinical Activity Score of at least 3, a NOSPECS grade of at least 4 and duration under 3 months. Patients were excluded for uncontrolled infection, other autoimmune disease, pregnancy or lactation. PBMCs were derived from roughly 10 ml fresh peripheral blood. The sample comes from a study of T cells in Graves' hyperthyroidism and ophthalmopathy. The study, taken as a whole, reports: Researchers report that a 13 V-J model separated ophthalmopathy from stable hyperthyroidism.

Authors of the study amplified TCR beta CDR3 regions from RNA transcripts. With the HTBI primer set, the TCR CDR3 went through a first round of RT-PCR. MiXCR, run by TCRdb on the multiplex PCR reads, gives a single entry per CDR3 protein. The repertoire holds around 690,000 distinct CDR3 sequences, with 20% to 25% as singletons. This clonotype was sampled from a man aged 25-45 years with Graves' ophthalmopathy. Sequencing input: blood.

The CDR3 loop is CASSQVPAGVRGRAGYF. In nucleotides, the CDR3 is TGTGCCAGCAGCCAAGTTCCAGCGGGAGTTCGGGGGAGGGCCGGGTACTTC. The V call is TRBV3-1, the J call TRBJ2-5; 8 nucleotides align to TRBD2. V was pared by 1 base and J by 13 bases, with 20 bases of the junction left unmatched. The CDR3 consists of 17 residues. Germline-derived CDR1 and CDR2 are LGHDT and YNNKEL (reference sequence).